This entry lists 20 T cell receptor beta chains sequenced from one sample in a study of blood T cell repertoires in COVID-19. This table comes from immunoSEQ multiplex PCR, and its TCRdb copy is limited to in-frame clones, with some not included. The table has a few hundred thousand clones, roughly four fifths seen once. What was sequenced was PBMCs or T cells enriched from blood (not recorded which). The receptor source for this set is a woman aged 45-59 years who had recovered from COVID-19.

This chain links TRBV5-8 with TRBJ1-1, with a possible D match to TRBD1 (5 bases). The CDR3 totals 14 residues. With 5 bases removed from V and 0 bases from J, the gap between germline ends came to 11 bases. The germline V gene has CDR1 SGHTS and CDR2 YDEGEE. The CDR3 spells CASRAGLLNTEAFF. The DNA for the CDR3 is TGTGCCAGCAGAGCAGGGCTCTTGAACACTGAAGCTTTCTTT. Using reference TRBV5-8 and TRBJ1-1 for the parts outside the CDR3, the full variable domain is EAGVTQSPTHLIKTRGQQATLRCSPISGHTSVYWYQQALGLGLQFLLWYDEGEERNRGNFPPRFSGRQFPNYSSELNVNALELEDSALYLCASRAGLLNTEAFFGQGTRLTVV.

The chain has TRBV11-2 and TRBJ1-6; D is uncertain. The V end was cut by 3 bases, the J end by 7 bases, with 4 bases between. In germline, CDR1 is SGHAT, CDR2 FQNNGV. This CDR3 has 12 amino acids. In nucleotides, the CDR3 is TGTGCCAGCAGCTTGGGCAATTCACCCCTCCACTTT. Its protein product is CASSLGNSPLHF.

This chain links TRBV2 with TRBJ1-4, with 9 bases that match TRBD1. The CDR3 covers 15 residues. Germline V lookup: CDR1 SNHLY, CDR2 FYNNEI. V was pared by 3 bases and J by 3 bases, with 2 bases of the junction left unmatched. Written as DNA, the CDR3 is TGTGCCAGCAGTGAGGGACAGGGTGCTAATGAAAAACTGTTTTTT. It specifies CASSEGQGANEKLFF.

A few counts support this clone. This chain uses TRBV5-7 with TRBJ1-2; TRBD1 might be the D (6 bases). TRBV5-7 is an ORF; its function is uncertain. The CDR3 has 15 amino acids. Trimming pared 0 bases from V and 8 bases from J, leaving 17 bases between. CDR3 protein: CASSLGARGQGGYTF. CDR3 DNA: TGTGCCAGCAGCTTGGGGGCCAGGGGCCAAGGGGGCTACACCTTC.

This clone was counted once. This chain connects TRBV5-1 to TRBJ1-2, with 11 bases fitting TRBD1. V was clipped by 4 bases and J by 5 bases; unmatched bases: 4. Germline loops: CDR1 SGHRS, CDR2 YFSETQ. There are 14 residues in the CDR3. The CDR3 protein is CASSRDRGVYGYTF. The CDR3 DNA reads TGCGCCAGCAGCAGGGACAGGGGGGTTTATGGCTACACCTTC.

This chain connects TRBV10-3 to TRBJ2-5, with a possible D match to TRBD2 (5 bases). Trimming left V 10 bases short and J 5 bases short, with 14 bases between. The germline V gene encodes CDR1 ENHRY and CDR2 SYGVKD. The CDR3 has 12 residues. The CDR3 here is CASRDTQETQYF. The DNA of the CDR3 is TGTGCCAGTCGGGATACTCAGGAGACCCAGTACTTC.

V is TRBV7-3 and J is TRBJ1-1; D unclear. Trimming stripped 2 bases from V and 3 bases from J, with 13 bases between. In germline, CDR1 is SGHTA, CDR2 FQGTGA. The CDR3 runs to 15 residues. The CDR3 DNA reads TGTGCCAGCAGCTTACCGGGAATACCTTACACTGAAGCTTTCTTT. This codes for CASSLPGIPYTEAFF.

The chain uses TRBV7-9 and TRBJ1-2; D is possibly TRBD1 (5 bases). V was cut by 1 base and J by 10 bases, with 19 bases left in between. CDR1 is SEHNR, CDR2 FQNEAQ, per germline (reference sequence). The CDR3 is 15 residues long. In DNA, the CDR3 is TGTGCCAGCAGCTTAGTAGCAGGGCCGACAAGCGTCTACACCTTC. Translation gives CASSLVAGPTSVYTF.

The rearrangement uses TRBV14 and TRBJ1-3, with D unclear. Germline V lookup: CDR1 SGHDN, CDR2 FVKESK. Trimming left V 2 bases short and J 0 bases short, with 14 bases between. This CDR3 has 17 residues. The CDR3 DNA reads TGTGCCAGCAGCCAATTTCAAACAGCCACCTCTGGAAACACCATATATTTT. It is translated as CASSQFQTATSGNTIYF.

V and J are TRBV6-4 and TRBJ1-2, with 7 bases lining up with TRBD1. Unmatched junction bases numbered 10, after V lost 5 bases and J lost 4 bases. Germline CDR1 reads MRHNA; CDR2 reads SNTAGT. The CDR3 runs to 15 residues. In DNA form, the CDR3 reads TGTGCCAGCAGTAACACAGGGGAAGTGGGCTATGGCTACACCTTC. Protein: CASSNTGEVGYGYTF.

In the case of this clone: Other nucleotide sequences from this sample produce the same CDR3. This chain links TRBV6-2 or TRBV6-3 with TRBJ1-1; D remains unclear. Trimming took off 0 bases at V and 5 bases at J, with 10 bases between the two ends. The CDR3 contains 14 residues. Germline assignment: CDR1 MNHEY and CDR2 SVGEGT. This chain's CDR3 is CASSYSRGGTEAFF. As DNA, the CDR3 is TGTGCCAGCAGTTACTCCCGGGGTGGGACTGAAGCTTTCTTT.

The chain carries TRBV5-4 and TRBJ2-7; perhaps TRBD1 as D (6 bases). Trimming took 3 bases from V and 1 from J, leaving 11 bases between them. This CDR3 region has 14 residues. Per the germline V gene, CDR1 is SGHNT and CDR2 is YYREEE (reference sequence). Here the CDR3 DNA reads TGTGCCAGCAGCTCGGAAGACAGGTCCTACGAGCAGTACTTC. Translated: CASSSEDRSYEQYF.

This clone was counted a single time. This chain connects TRBV29-1 to TRBJ1-1, with a weak D call TRBD1 (6 bases). The CDR3 is made up of 13 amino acids. The germline CDR1 and CDR2 sequences are SQVTM and ANQGSEA. Trimming took off 6 bases at V and 1 base at J, with 12 bases between the two ends. In nucleotides, the CDR3 is TGCAGCGTCTCCGGGACACGGAACACTGAAGCTTTCTTT. Translated, it gives CSVSGTRNTEAFF.

In this sample, this clone turned up once. The V and J genes are TRBV5-4 and TRBJ2-1; a possible D gene is TRBD1 (5 bases). The CDR3 contains 13 residues. Germline V gene sequence: CDR1 SGHNT, CDR2 YYREEE (reference sequence). The germline V and J ends were trimmed by 3 bases and 6 bases, with 10 bases remaining between them. CDR3 bases: TGTGCCAGCAGCTCCTATGGGGCCAATGAGCAGTTCTTC. Amino acid sequence: CASSSYGANEQFF.

In the case of this clone: The sample has other DNA sequences that encode this CDR3 too. V gene TRBV6-5 combines with J gene TRBJ2-1, with TRBD2 matching 8 bases. V was pared by 3 bases and J by 3 bases, with 1 base of the junction left unmatched. The germline V gene has CDR1 MNHEY and CDR2 SVGAGI. This CDR3 contains 14 residues. The CDR3 sequence: CASSYGTSYNEQFF. The DNA of the CDR3 is TGTGCCAGCAGTTATGGGACTAGCTACAATGAGCAGTTCTTC.

V and J are TRBV9 and TRBJ1-1, with 10 positions matching TRBD1. With 3 bases clipped from V and 6 bases from J, the junction kept 2 bases outside the gene matches. Germline-derived CDR1 and CDR2 are SGDLS and YYNGEE. The CDR3 consists of 13 residues. The CDR3 loop is CASSGGTGAEAFF. CDR3 sequence (DNA): TGTGCCAGCAGCGGGGGGACAGGGGCTGAAGCTTTCTTT.

The chain carries TRBV3-1 (or the pseudogene TRBV3-2) and TRBJ2-3; 7 bases line up with TRBD2. This CDR3 contains 15 residues. V lost 2 bases to trimming and J lost 2 bases; unmatched junction nucleotides: 4. Germline lookup yields CDR1 LGHDT and CDR2 YNNKEL (reference sequence). The CDR3 reads CASSQTGLPTDTQYF. Written as DNA, the CDR3 is TGTGCCAGCAGCCAAACGGGACTACCCACAGATACGCAGTATTTT.

This clone was counted once. Germline is not matched at one junction end, which may reflect a read error. The chain recombines TRBV7-9 with TRBJ1-2, with TRBD1 matching over 7 bases. The CDR3 runs to 14 residues. CDR1 SEHNR and CDR2 FQNEAQ come from the germline V gene (reference sequence). The CDR3, as DNA: TGTGCCAGCACCTTAATGGACAGGACTGTTGGCTACACCTTC. It specifies CASTLMDRTVGYTF.

The gene calls are TRBV6-5 and TRBJ2-3; 13 positions match TRBD2. The trim removed 4 bases at V and 6 bases at J, leaving 7 bases unmatched. The CDR3 loop spans 16 amino acids. The germline V gene has CDR1 MNHEY and CDR2 SVGAGI. The CDR3 DNA reads TGTGCCAGCAGTTTCACTAGCGGGGGGGCCCCGGATACGCAGTATTTT. This encodes CASSFTSGGAPDTQYF.

This clone appeared once. This chain connects TRBV18 to TRBJ2-1, with a weak D call TRBD1 (6 bases). CDR1 is KGHSH, CDR2 LQKENI, per germline. The V end was cut by 3 bases, the J end by 11 bases, with 17 bases between. The CDR3 length is 14 residues. The CDR3 region is CASSPSGDPIKQFF. As DNA, the CDR3 is TGTGCCAGCTCACCCTCAGGGGATCCTATTAAGCAGTTCTTC.